This T cell receptor (beta chain) was identified in a study of Graves' ophthalmopathy and Graves' hyperthyroidism. Enrollment excluded any patients with other autoimmune diseases, uncontrolled infections, pregnancy or lactation. Physicians reached a diagnosis by relying on clinical symptoms, serum thyroxine, TRAb, thyroid ultrasound and orbital computed tomography. Out of more than 8.5 ml of fresh peripheral blood, PBMCs were obtained. Germline V gene data show CDR1 as SGHTA and CDR2 as FQGNSA. The CDR3 spans 15 residues. V lost 3 bases to trimming and J lost 2 bases, with 13 bases between them. This clonotype came up many times. Its antigen is currently unknown. RNA served as the template for amplifying TCR beta CDR3 regions. HTBI primers were employed in first-round RT-PCR, then a second-round multiplex PCR followed. TCRdb analysed the multiplex PCR reads with MiXCR anew, one entry per CDR3 protein. The profile covers some 750,000 distinct CDR3 sequences, with approximately 40% appearing a single time and approximately 46% taken by the ten largest.

Study results and limitations: Blood also held most thyroid clonotypes expanded above 0.001 frequency.

The sequenced material came from peripheral blood. The gene calls are TRBV7-2 and TRBJ2-5; D possibly corresponds to TRBD2 (6 bases). This receptor was taken from an adult man with Graves' ophthalmopathy. The CDR3 region is CASSFSGPTQETQYF. As DNA, the CDR3 is TGTGCCAGCAGCTTTAGCGGACCGACGCAAGAGACCCAGTACTTC.